The clone carrying this T cell receptor (beta chain) was observed once. Its antigen remains unidentified. Amplification used 60 Vbeta primers and 13 Jbeta primers. The method was immunoSEQ multiplex PCR; TCRdb's version includes in-frame clones alone and lacks a portion of them. The sample has tens of thousands of clones; around 77% are singletons. The germline V gene has CDR1 SGHTA and CDR2 FQGNSA. The junction had 11 bases not matched to a gene; V was cut back by 7 bases and J by 5 bases. The CDR3 runs 15 residues. The data stem from a study of cytomegalovirus exposure and HLA in healthy donors. For the study at large: Earlier, 150 million to 200 million T cells were analyzed, and over 95 million unique TCR beta sequences were found among them. Notes on the study in general: For TCR beta chains, V- and J-gene trimming was later linked to a missense DCLRE1C variant. A later analysis appeared to link common viral pathogens to several of the most significant clusters. The CMV antigen specificity of a few CMV-associated chains was confirmed through in vitro analysis.

The chain couples TRBV7-2 to TRBJ2-1, with 7 bases lining up with TRBD2. The sequencing input was PBMCs. This clonotype originated in a man aged 55 to 70 in good health and CMV-seronegative. The CDR3 region is CASTEAAGVNNEQFF. DNA for the CDR3: TGTGCCAGCACCGAAGCGGCGGGGGTGAACAATGAGCAGTTCTTC. The whole variable domain, remainder taken from reference TRBV7-2 and TRBJ2-1, is GAGVSQSPSNKVTEKGKDVELRCDPISGHTALYWYRQSLGQGLEFLIYFQGNSAPDKSGLPSDRFSAERTGGSVSTLTIQRTQQEDSAVYLCASTEAAGVNNEQFFGPGTRLTVL.